These 7 T cell receptor beta chains share one sample of origin, sequenced in a study of precursors of human CD4 cytotoxic T cells. Four sorted CD4+ memory subsets, central memory, effector memory, IL-7R-high TEMRA and IL-7R-negative TEMRA, were UMI-sequenced. MiXCR, run by TCRdb on the reads, gives a single entry per CDR3 protein. The repertoire holds about 430 distinct CDR3 sequences, with around 20% as singletons. Sequencing input: memory CD4+ T cells from blood (PBMCs). These receptors were collected from a human donor in good health.

This clonotype was recorded a few times. The chain couples TRBV12-3 or TRBV12-4 to TRBJ2-7; unclear D gene. The CDR3 extends over 13 amino acids. The V and J ends lost 3 bases and 3 bases respectively, with 9 bases between them. CDR3 nucleotides: TGTGCCAGCAGTTTGGTCTGGGGCTACGAGCAGTACTTC. Translating gives CASSLVWGYEQYF.

This clonotype ranks as large. The chain is built from TRBV5-8 and TRBJ2-1, with D possibly being TRBD2 (5 bases). Germline V gene lookup returns CDR1 SGHTS and CDR2 YDEGEE. V lost 4 bases to trimming and J lost 1 base, with 12 bases between them. The CDR3 sequence is 15 residues long. This chain's CDR3 is CASSRDGNSYNEQFF. The CDR3 bases are TGTGCCAGCAGCCGCGACGGGAATTCCTACAATGAGCAGTTCTTC.

The chain uses TRBV25-1 and TRBJ2-4; 8 nucleotides match TRBD1. V lost 6 bases, J lost 1 base, and 2 bases stayed unmatched. Looked up from germline, CDR1 is MGHDK and CDR2 is SYGVNS. The CDR3 covers 14 residues. DNA for the CDR3: TGTGCCAGCAGGGACAGGGCCGCCAAAAACATTCAGTACTTC. Amino acids: CASRDRAAKNIQYF.

The V call is TRBV7-2, the J call TRBJ2-7; TRBD2 matches 7 bases. The ends lost 0 bases at V and 2 bases at J; junction bases unmatched: 1. Germline CDR1 is SGHTA and CDR2 is FQGNSA. The CDR3 sequence is 14 residues long. CDR3 sequence: CASSLALAPYEQYF. CDR3 DNA sequence: TGTGCCAGCAGCTTAGCACTAGCGCCCTACGAGCAGTACTTC.

This clonotype counts as large (0.1 to 1%). The chain has TRBV5-6 and TRBJ1-1; D ambiguous. This CDR3 comprises 15 residues. The V end lost 3 bases, the J end lost 2 bases, and 14 bases lay between the germline ends. Per the germline V gene, CDR1 is SGHDT and CDR2 is YYEEEE. The CDR3 coding sequence is TGTGCCAGCAGCTACCTGGACCGTTCCAACACTGAAGCTTTCTTT. Its translation: CASSYLDRSNTEAFF. The full variable domain, completed using reference TRBV5-6 and TRBJ1-1, is DAGVTQSPTHLIKTRGQQVTLRCSPKSGHDTVSWYQQALGQGPQFIFQYYEEEERQRGNFPDRFSGHQFPNYSSELNVNALLLGDSALYLCASSYLDRSNTEAFFGQGTRLTVV.

This clonotype is termed large (0.1 to 1%). V gene TRBV12-3 or TRBV12-4 combines with J gene TRBJ2-2; 7 nucleotides align to TRBD2. Trimming cost V 2 bases and J 4 bases; bases outside gene matches: 1. The CDR3 runs to 14 residues. CDR3 protein: CASSLSGGTGELFF. The CDR3, as DNA: TGTGCCAGCAGTTTATCGGGGGGCACCGGGGAGCTGTTTTTT.

In its sample, this clonotype ranks as large (0.1 to 1%). The chain has TRBV25-1 and TRBJ2-2, with a weak D call TRBD2 (6 bases). CDR1 and CDR2 (germline): MGHDK, SYGVNS. V lost 6 bases and J lost 3, with 8 bases in between. The CDR3 is 13 residues long. This CDR3 reads CASRRGHTGELFF. For the CDR3, the DNA is TGTGCCAGCAGGCGGGGCCACACCGGGGAGCTGTTTTTT. The full variable domain, with the rest looked up from reference TRBV25-1 and TRBJ2-2, is EADIYQTPRYLVIGTGKKITLECSQTMGHDKMYWYQQDPGMELHLIHYSYGVNSTEKGDLSSESTVSRIRTEHFPLTLESARPSHTSQYLCASRRGHTGELFFGEGSRLTVL.